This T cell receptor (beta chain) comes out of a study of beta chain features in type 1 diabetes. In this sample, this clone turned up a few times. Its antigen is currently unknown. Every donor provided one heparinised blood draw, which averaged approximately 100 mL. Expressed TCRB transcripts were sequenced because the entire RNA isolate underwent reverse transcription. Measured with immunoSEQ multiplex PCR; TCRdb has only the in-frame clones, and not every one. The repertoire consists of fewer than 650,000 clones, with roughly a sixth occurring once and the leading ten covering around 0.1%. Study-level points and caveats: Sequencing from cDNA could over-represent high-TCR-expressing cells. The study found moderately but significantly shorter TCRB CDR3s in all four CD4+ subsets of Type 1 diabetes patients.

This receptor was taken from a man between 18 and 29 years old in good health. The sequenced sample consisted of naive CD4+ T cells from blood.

DNA for the CDR3: TGTGCCAGCAGTGAACAGGGATCGAGGGCCTACGAGCAGTACTTC. Its translation is CASSEQGSRAYEQYF. This chain joins TRBV2 and TRBJ2-7, with D perhaps assigned TRBD1 or TRBD2 (5 bases each). CDR1 and CDR2 (germline): SNHLY, FYNNEI. The V end was cut by 2 bases, the J end by 2 bases, with 13 bases between. The CDR3 is made up of 15 amino acids.